This T cell receptor beta chain was obtained from a study of blood T cells in healthy people across ages. The germline V gene encodes CDR1 MNHEY and CDR2 SMNVEV (reference sequence). This CDR3 has 15 residues. Losses at the gene ends were 10 bases for V and 4 bases for J; bases not matched to a gene: 12. Primers used in a second PCR of about 7 to 12 cycles were a sample-barcoded 5' primer and a J-beta primer mix. TCRdb independently ran MiXCR on the 5' RACE reads; one entry per CDR3 protein. This table has about 1,600,000 distinct CDR3 sequences, roughly 45% appearing once. Sequenced material: blood. The receptor's source is a woman aged 18 to 35 in good health. J is TRBJ2-2 and V is TRBV27, with 7 bases identical to TRBD1. Written as DNA, the CDR3 is TGTGCCACCCTTTTAACAGGGGAAGGCACCGGGGAGCTGTTTTTT. This codes for CATLLTGEGTGELFF.